The rows below give T cell receptor beta chains drawn from one sample of a study of cytomegalovirus exposure and HLA in healthy donors. Data came from immunoSEQ multiplex PCR; TCRdb stores just in-frame clones and leaves some out. This repertoire shows under 80,000 clones, over 60% found once; its top ten account for 5.4%. Sample: PBMCs. The receptors here all came from a woman younger than 45 in good health and CMV-seronegative. The CDR3 runs from the conserved cysteine through the conserved F or W. A D gene is named only where the DNA matches it firmly. Rows give clone size only sometimes, using once, few, many, or a class for an expanded clone.

V gene	D gene	J gene	clone size	CDR3 protein	CDR3 DNA
TRBV19	TRBD1	TRBJ2-1	few	CASDGTGSYNEQFF	TGTGCCAGTGATGGGACAGGGTCCTACAATGAGCAGTTCTTC
TRBV27	-	TRBJ1-5	-	CASSPQGQPQHF	TGTGCCAGCAGTCCCCAGGGGCAGCCCCAGCATTTT
TRBV28	TRBD1	TRBJ2-2	-	CASNHLTGGAPGELFF	TGTGCCAGCAACCATTTGACAGGGGGCGCCCCCGGGGAGCTGTTTTTT
TRBV5-1	TRBD1	TRBJ2-7	few	CASSYRDRGEGEQYF	TGCGCCAGCAGCTACCGGGACAGGGGGGAAGGTGAGCAGTACTTC
TRBV19	TRBD1	TRBJ1-5	-	CATQWGQPYSNQPQHF	TGTGCCACTCAGTGGGGACAGCCGTATAGCAATCAGCCCCAGCATTTT
TRBV28	TRBD1	TRBJ1-6	-	CASSFLDRDNSPLHF	TGTGCCAGCAGTTTTCTGGACAGGGATAATTCACCCCTCCACTTT
TRBV14	TRBD1	TRBJ2-7	-	CASSPGPGTGTYEQYF	TGTGCCAGCAGCCCAGGCCCCGGGACAGGGACCTACGAGCAGTACTTC
TRBV19	-	TRBJ1-2	-	CASSRAGDYGYTF	TGTGCCAGTAGTCGAGCAGGGGACTATGGCTACACCTTC
TRBV7-2	TRBD1	TRBJ2-1	-	CASSLAPGQVPLDEQFF	TGTGCCAGCAGCTTAGCGCCCGGACAGGTCCCTTTGGATGAGCAGTTCTTC
TRBV5-1	-	TRBJ1-1	few	CASNLQGMNTEAFF	TGCGCCAGCAATCTACAGGGTATGAACACTGAAGCTTTCTTT
TRBV10-3	-	TRBJ2-7	-	CAITSGSYEQYF	TGTGCCATCACGAGCGGCTCCTACGAGCAGTACTTC
TRBV6-5	TRBD1	TRBJ1-1	-	CASSYSHRGNTEAFF	TGTGCCAGCAGTTACTCGCACAGGGGGAACACTGAAGCTTTCTTT
TRBV15	-	TRBJ1-5	few	CATSRDFLNQPQHF	TGTGCCACCAGCAGAGATTTCCTCAATCAGCCCCAGCATTTT
TRBV28	TRBD1	TRBJ1-4	once	CASSTGTGRPIEKLFF	TGTGCCAGCAGTACGGGGACAGGACGGCCTATTGAAAAACTGTTTTTT
TRBV5-8	-	TRBJ1-2	-	CASSFKRGCLEGYTF	TGTGCCAGCAGCTTTAAAAGGGGCTGCCTCGAAGGCTACACCTTC
TRBV18	-	TRBJ2-1	-	CASSPGATHNEQFF	TGTGCCAGCTCACCGGGAGCCACCCACAATGAGCAGTTCTTC
TRBV4-1	TRBD1	TRBJ1-2	-	CASSQSDRFRPFCGYTF	TGCGCCAGCAGCCAATCGGACAGGTTCAGGCCTTTTTGCGGCTACACCTTC
TRBV5-1	-	TRBJ2-7	-	CASSLVQGAYEQYF	TGCGCCAGCAGCTTGGTACAGGGAGCCTACGAGCAGTACTTC
TRBV6-5	TRBD1	TRBJ2-7	-	CASSRPGQGANEQYF	TGTGCCAGCAGCCGTCCGGGACAGGGGGCGAACGAGCAGTACTTC
TRBV2	TRBD1	TRBJ2-2	-	CASSIVETGATGELFF	TGTGCCAGCAGCATCGTGGAGACAGGGGCCACCGGGGAGCTGTTTTTT
TRBV1	-	TRBJ1-1	-	CTSSQGFLTSDRGNTEAFF	TGCACCAGCAGCCAAGGCTTCCTGACCTCAGACAGGGGGAACACTGAAGCTTTCTTT
TRBV6-5	TRBD1	TRBJ2-7	-	CASRRDRGMGEQYF	TGTGCCAGCAGACGGGACAGGGGGATGGGGGAGCAGTACTTC
TRBV5-4	-	TRBJ2-3	-	CASSLGGSTDTQYF	TGTGCCAGCAGCCTCGGCGGGAGCACAGATACGCAGTATTTT
TRBV4-3	-	TRBJ2-1	few	CASSQDRQNEQFF	TGCGCCAGCAGCCAAGATCGCCAGAATGAGCAGTTCTTC
TRBV2	-	TRBJ1-1	once	CASSPTQGGGTEAFF	TGTGCCAGCAGTCCAACTCAGGGAGGGGGAACTGAAGCTTTCTTT
TRBV7-2	-	TRBJ2-7	-	CASSSPDYEQYF	TGTGCCAGCAGCTCACCAGACTACGAGCAGTACTTC
TRBV7-6	-	TRBJ1-1	-	CASSLEARAVAEAFF	TGTGCCAGCAGCTTAGAGGCCAGGGCAGTAGCTGAAGCTTTCTTT
TRBV5-1	TRBD1	TRBJ2-2	-	CASSRSQGDTGELFF	TGCGCCAGCAGCCGGTCACAGGGGGACACCGGGGAGCTGTTTTTT
TRBV7-8	-	TRBJ1-4	-	CASSFGGAGEKLFF	TGTGCCAGCAGCTTTGGAGGGGCCGGAGAAAAACTGTTTTTT
TRBV19	TRBD2	TRBJ2-2	few	CASKLLADNTGELFF	TGTGCCAGTAAACTACTAGCGGATAACACCGGGGAGCTGTTTTTT
TRBV19	-	TRBJ1-5	few	CASSMGEGISNQPQHF	TGTGCCAGTAGTATGGGGGAGGGGATAAGCAATCAGCCCCAGCATTTT
TRBV2	TRBD2	TRBJ2-1	once	CASSDERERDEQFF	TGTGCCAGCAGTGACGAGCGGGAGAGGGATGAGCAGTTCTTC
TRBV5-6	-	TRBJ1-2	-	CASSLGRPDGYTF	TGTGCCAGCAGCTTGGGCAGGCCGGATGGCTACACCTTC
TRBV13	-	TRBJ2-1	-	CASSPGDFPTSTAEQFF	TGTGCCAGCAGCCCTGGGGACTTTCCAACCTCGACCGCTGAGCAGTTCTTC
TRBV2	-	TRBJ1-4	-	CASKTWSGKLFF	TGTGCCAGCAAAACCTGGTCCGGAAAACTGTTTTTT
TRBV2	-	TRBJ1-3	-	CASTVIPTTASGNTIYF	TGTGCCAGCACGGTTATCCCCACGACAGCCTCTGGAAACACCATATATTTT
TRBV19	-	TRBJ2-7	-	CASSISEASSYEQYF	TGTGCCAGTAGTATATCCGAAGCGAGCAGCTACGAGCAGTACTTC
TRBV4-3	TRBD2	TRBJ2-3	-	CASSQDWPGLADSADTQYF	TGCGCCAGCAGCCAAGATTGGCCAGGACTAGCGGATTCCGCAGATACGCAGTATTTT
TRBV30	-	TRBJ1-5	-	CAWSAKTLDSLNQPQHF	TGTGCCTGGAGTGCCAAAACCCTGGACAGCCTCAATCAGCCCCAGCATTTT
TRBV10-2	TRBD2	TRBJ2-5	few	CASSLLAGQETQYF	TGCGCCAGCAGCCTACTAGCGGGGCAAGAGACCCAGTACTTC
TRBV28	TRBD2	TRBJ2-7	-	CASSSPGGKTYEQYF	TGTGCCAGTAGTTCCCCGGGGGGAAAAACCTACGAGCAGTACTTC
TRBV28	-	TRBJ2-7	once	CASGVPGHSYEQYF	TGTGCCAGCGGGGTTCCAGGGCACTCCTACGAGCAGTACTTC
TRBV5-1	-	TRBJ2-2	-	CASSLELAVEELFF	TGCGCCAGCAGCTTGGAACTAGCTGTCGAGGAGCTGTTTTTT
TRBV7-9	TRBD1	TRBJ2-1	-	CASSVTGTGGYEQFF	TGTGCCAGCAGCGTTACCGGGACAGGGGGCTATGAGCAGTTCTTC
TRBV11-3	-	TRBJ2-5	-	CASSSPTLQETQYF	TGTGCCAGCAGCTCCCCAACTCTACAAGAGACCCAGTACTTC
TRBV28	TRBD2	TRBJ2-1	-	CASSFSTSGSSYNEQFF	TGTGCCAGCAGTTTCTCGACTAGCGGGTCCTCCTACAATGAGCAGTTCTTC
TRBV10-3	TRBD2	TRBJ2-1	-	CAIGGLAGVNEQFF	TGTGCCATCGGGGGACTAGCGGGAGTCAATGAGCAGTTCTTC
TRBV27	-	TRBJ2-7	once	CASSLSMGNYEQYF	TGTGCCAGCAGTTTATCGATGGGCAACTACGAGCAGTACTTC
TRBV9	-	TRBJ1-1	once	CASSVGIRGDTEAFF	TGTGCCAGCAGCGTGGGAATCAGGGGAGACACTGAAGCTTTCTTT
TRBV6-5	TRBD2	TRBJ2-5	-	CASSYEGGRQETQYF	TGTGCCAGCAGTTACGAGGGAGGGAGGCAAGAGACCCAGTACTTC
TRBV29-1	TRBD1	TRBJ2-7	-	CSVQPTGGEQYF	TGCAGCGTGCAACCAACAGGGGGCGAGCAGTACTTC
TRBV5-6	-	TRBJ1-5	few	CASSPGGRNQPQHF	TGTGCCAGCAGCCCGGGAGGGAGGAATCAGCCCCAGCATTTT
TRBV27	-	TRBJ2-7	-	CASSFRDNSYEQYF	TGTGCCAGCAGTTTCCGGGACAACTCCTACGAGCAGTACTTC
TRBV7-9	TRBD2	TRBJ2-2	-	CASSVRGLAGAGLFF	TGTGCCAGCAGCGTAAGGGGACTAGCGGGAGCTGGGCTGTTTTTT
TRBV7-3	TRBD1	TRBJ2-3	-	CASSYDRAADTQYF	TGTGCCAGCAGTTACGACAGGGCAGCAGATACGCAGTATTTT
TRBV2	-	TRBJ1-2	-	CASMGAGYGYTF	TGTGCCAGCATGGGGGCTGGCTATGGCTACACCTTC
TRBV9	TRBD2	TRBJ2-1	few	CASKPGTSGYNEQFF	TGTGCCAGCAAGCCTGGGACTAGCGGTTACAATGAGCAGTTCTTC
TRBV30	TRBD1	TRBJ2-5	-	CAWSEGTGVLGETQYF	TGTGCCTGGAGTGAAGGGACAGGGGTTTTAGGGGAGACCCAGTACTTC
TRBV30	-	TRBJ1-2	-	CAWSAGSQYGYTF	TGTGCCTGGAGTGCAGGCAGCCAGTATGGCTACACCTTC
TRBV5-1	-	TRBJ1-1	-	CASSSTDNTEAFF	TGCGCCAGCAGCTCGACAGACAACACTGAAGCTTTCTTT